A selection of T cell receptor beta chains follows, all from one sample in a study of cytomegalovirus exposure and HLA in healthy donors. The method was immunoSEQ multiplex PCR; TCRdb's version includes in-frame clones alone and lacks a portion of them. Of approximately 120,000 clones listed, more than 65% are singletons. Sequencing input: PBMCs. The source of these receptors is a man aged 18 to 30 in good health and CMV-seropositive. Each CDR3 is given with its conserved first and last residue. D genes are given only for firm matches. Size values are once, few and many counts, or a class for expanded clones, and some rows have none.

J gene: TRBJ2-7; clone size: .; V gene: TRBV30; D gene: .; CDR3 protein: CAWSVQVMFEQYF; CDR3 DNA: TGTGCCTGGAGTGTACAGGTTATGTTCGAGCAGTACTTC
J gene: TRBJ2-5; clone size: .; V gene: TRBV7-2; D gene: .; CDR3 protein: CASSLARQLQETQYF; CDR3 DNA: TGTGCCAGCAGCTTAGCGCGGCAGCTTCAAGAGACCCAGTACTTC
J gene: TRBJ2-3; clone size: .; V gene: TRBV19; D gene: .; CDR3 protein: CASSISRPLAPDTQYF; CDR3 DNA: TGTGCCAGTAGTATATCTAGACCACTGGCGCCAGATACGCAGTATTTT
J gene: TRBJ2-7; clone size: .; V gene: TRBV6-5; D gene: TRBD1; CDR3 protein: CASSYTGTGGYEQYF; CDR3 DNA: TGTGCCAGCAGTTACACCGGGACAGGAGGTTACGAGCAGTACTTC
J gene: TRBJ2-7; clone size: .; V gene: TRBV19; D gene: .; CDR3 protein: CASSNGEQGVYEQYF; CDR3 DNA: TGTGCCAGTAGCAACGGGGAACAGGGCGTTTACGAGCAGTACTTC
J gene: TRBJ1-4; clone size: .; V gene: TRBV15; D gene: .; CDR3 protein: CATSWTENEKLFF; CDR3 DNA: TGTGCCACCAGCTGGACAGAAAATGAAAAACTGTTTTTT
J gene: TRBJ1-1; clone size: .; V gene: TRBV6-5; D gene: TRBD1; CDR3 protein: CASSKIRTGGSEAFF; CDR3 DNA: TGTGCCAGCAGTAAAATTCGGACAGGGGGCTCTGAAGCTTTCTTT
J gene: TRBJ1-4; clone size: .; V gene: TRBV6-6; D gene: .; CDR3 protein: CASSYSAAREKLFF; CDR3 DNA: TGTGCCAGCAGTTACTCGGCAGCTAGGGAAAAACTGTTTTTT
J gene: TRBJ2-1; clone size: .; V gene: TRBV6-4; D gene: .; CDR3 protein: CASSARPSSYNEQFF; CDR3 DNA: TGTGCCAGCAGTGCGAGGCCGTCCTCCTACAATGAGCAGTTCTTC
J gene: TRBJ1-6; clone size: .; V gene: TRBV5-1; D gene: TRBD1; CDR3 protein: CASSLTGTGARSTYNSPLHF; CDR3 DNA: TGCGCCAGCAGCTTGACCGGGACAGGAGCACGCTCGACCTATAATTCACCCCTCCACTTT
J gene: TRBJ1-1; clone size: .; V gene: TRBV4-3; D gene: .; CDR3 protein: CASSQGLQRKAFF; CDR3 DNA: TGCGCCAGCAGCCAAGGACTTCAGCGTAAAGCTTTCTTT
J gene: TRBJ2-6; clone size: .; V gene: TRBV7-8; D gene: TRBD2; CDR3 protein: CASSLTRLAGGSSGANVLTF; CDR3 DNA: TGTGCCAGCAGCCTAACGAGACTAGCGGGAGGTAGCTCTGGGGCCAACGTCCTGACTTTC
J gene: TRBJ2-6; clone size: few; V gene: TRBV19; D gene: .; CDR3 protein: CASSIGADSGANVLTF; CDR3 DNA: TGTGCCAGTAGTATAGGGGCAGACTCTGGGGCCAACGTCCTGACTTTC
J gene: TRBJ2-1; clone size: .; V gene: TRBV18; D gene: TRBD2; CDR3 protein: CASSPGLAGNEQFF; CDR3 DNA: TGTGCCAGCTCACCGGGACTAGCTGGCAATGAGCAGTTCTTC
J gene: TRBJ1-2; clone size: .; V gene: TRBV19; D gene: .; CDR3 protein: CASSISRDYGYTF; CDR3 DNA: TGTGCCAGTAGTATTTCCAGGGACTATGGCTACACCTTC
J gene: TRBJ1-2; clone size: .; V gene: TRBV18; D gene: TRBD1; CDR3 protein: CASSPDRVGNYGYTF; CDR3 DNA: TGTGCCAGCTCACCTGACAGGGTCGGGAACTATGGCTACACCTTC
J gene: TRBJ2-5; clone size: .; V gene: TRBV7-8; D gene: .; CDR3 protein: CASSPGTGVGETQYF; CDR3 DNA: TGTGCCAGCAGCCCCGGCACAGGAGTCGGAGAGACCCAGTACTTC
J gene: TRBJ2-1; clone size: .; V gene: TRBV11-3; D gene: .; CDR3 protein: CASSPESSLALNEQFF; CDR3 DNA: TGTGCCAGCAGCCCCGAGTCGAGTCTAGCCCTCAATGAGCAGTTCTTC
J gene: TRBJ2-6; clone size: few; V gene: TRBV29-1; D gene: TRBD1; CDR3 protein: CSVEGGTGSLSGANVLTF; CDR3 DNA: TGCAGCGTTGAAGGAGGGACAGGCAGCCTCTCTGGGGCCAACGTCCTGACTTTC
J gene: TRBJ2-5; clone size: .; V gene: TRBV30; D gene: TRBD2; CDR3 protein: CAWDSGRARETQYF; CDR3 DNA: TGTGCCTGGGATAGCGGGAGGGCCCGAGAGACCCAGTACTTC
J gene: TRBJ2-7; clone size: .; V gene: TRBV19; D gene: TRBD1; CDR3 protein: CASRLRQGNTYEQYF; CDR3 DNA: TGTGCCAGTAGACTTCGACAGGGTAACACCTACGAGCAGTACTTC
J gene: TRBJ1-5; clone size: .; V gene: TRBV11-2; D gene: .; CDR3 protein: CASSLEGGVNQPQHF; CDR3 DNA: TGTGCCAGCAGCTTAGAAGGGGGGGTTAATCAGCCCCAGCATTTT
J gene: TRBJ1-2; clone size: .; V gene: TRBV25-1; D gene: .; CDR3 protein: CASSGAGRGAYTF; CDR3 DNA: TGTGCCAGCAGTGGCGCGGGCCGTGGAGCGTACACCTTC
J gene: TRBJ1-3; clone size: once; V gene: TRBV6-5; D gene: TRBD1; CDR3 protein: CASSYGRQGSGNTIYF; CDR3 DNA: TGTGCCAGCAGTTACGGACGACAGGGTTCTGGAAACACCATATATTTT
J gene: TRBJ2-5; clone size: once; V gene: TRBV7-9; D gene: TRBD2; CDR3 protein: CSSSLASGETQYF; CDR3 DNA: TGTTCCAGCAGCTTAGCTAGCGGGGAGACCCAGTACTTC
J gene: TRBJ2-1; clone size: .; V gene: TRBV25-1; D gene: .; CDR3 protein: CASSEWTVYNEQFF; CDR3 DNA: TGTGCCAGCAGTGAATGGACAGTCTACAATGAGCAGTTCTTC
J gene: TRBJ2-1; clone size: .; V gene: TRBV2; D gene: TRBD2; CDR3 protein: CASREGTATSGGFYNEQFF; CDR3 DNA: TGTGCCAGCAGAGAGGGGACTGCCACTAGCGGGGGATTCTACAATGAGCAGTTCTTC
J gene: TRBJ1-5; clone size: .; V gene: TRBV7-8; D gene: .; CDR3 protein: CASSPGLLNQPQHF; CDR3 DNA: TGTGCCAGCAGCCCCGGACTCCTGAATCAGCCCCAGCATTTT
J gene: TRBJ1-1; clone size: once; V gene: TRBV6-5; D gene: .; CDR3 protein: CASSWGVDTEAFF; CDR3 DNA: TGTGCCAGCAGTTGGGGGGTGGACACTGAAGCTTTCTTT
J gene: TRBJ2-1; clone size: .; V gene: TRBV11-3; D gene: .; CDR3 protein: CASSLERTGEQFF; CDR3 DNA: TGTGCCAGCAGCTTAGAGAGGACGGGAGAGCAGTTCTTC